This TCR beta chain was recovered during a study of shared clonotypes between healthy human individuals. This clone was observed a single time. CD4+ cells underwent separation, giving CD45RA+ naive and CD45RA-negative memory subsets. The germline gives CDR1 SGHRS, CDR2 YFSETQ. Losses at the gene ends were 4 bases for V and 4 bases for J; bases not matched to a gene: 11. CDR3 size: 16 residues. TCRdb's copy holds only in-frame clones and misses some; the assay was immunoSEQ multiplex PCR. The sample records about 2.5 million clones, under 95% being singletons. The specimen was naive CD4+ T cells from PBMCs. Subset in this sample: CD45RA+ positively selected. The rearrangement joins TRBV5-1 to TRBJ2-3; TRBD1 matches at 8 bases. This clonotype was obtained from a man aged 18 to 29 in good health. Some clones in this sample may be carry-over from other donors' samples. CDR3 in amino acids: CASSPTGASRADTQYF. The CDR3 DNA reads as TGCGCCAGCAGCCCGACAGGGGCGAGTAGGGCAGATACGCAGTATTTT.